This TCR beta chain originates from a study of T-cell reconstitution after alpha-beta-depleted transplantation in children. The TCRbeta library was prepared with unique molecular identifiers. TCRdb passed the PCR reads through MiXCR, listing each CDR3 protein once. The sample consists of 250,000 to 400,000 distinct CDR3 sequences, approximately 23% of them appearing once. Study results and caveats: Several hundred graft clones that had expanded were reportedly the source of alpha-beta T cells about two months after transplant.

Germline assignment: CDR1 MNHEY and CDR2 SVGAGI. CDR3 length equals 15 residues. V dropped 4 bases and J dropped 0 bases, with 7 bases sitting between them. Only a few counts were recorded for this clonotype. Its specificity is not known. Sequencing was performed on PBMCs, mostly from graft donor cells, taken 180 days after TCRalphabeta/CD19-depleted stem cell transplant. The clonotype originates from a male patient between 5 and 17 years old who had a stem cell transplant for acute lymphoblastic leukemia, so the T cells may come from the graft donor. The chain employs TRBV6-5 and TRBJ2-6; no clear D gene. CDR3 in amino acids: CASSFAGSGANVLTF. CDR3 bases: TGTGCCAGCAGTTTTGCCGGCTCTGGGGCCAACGTCCTGACTTTC.